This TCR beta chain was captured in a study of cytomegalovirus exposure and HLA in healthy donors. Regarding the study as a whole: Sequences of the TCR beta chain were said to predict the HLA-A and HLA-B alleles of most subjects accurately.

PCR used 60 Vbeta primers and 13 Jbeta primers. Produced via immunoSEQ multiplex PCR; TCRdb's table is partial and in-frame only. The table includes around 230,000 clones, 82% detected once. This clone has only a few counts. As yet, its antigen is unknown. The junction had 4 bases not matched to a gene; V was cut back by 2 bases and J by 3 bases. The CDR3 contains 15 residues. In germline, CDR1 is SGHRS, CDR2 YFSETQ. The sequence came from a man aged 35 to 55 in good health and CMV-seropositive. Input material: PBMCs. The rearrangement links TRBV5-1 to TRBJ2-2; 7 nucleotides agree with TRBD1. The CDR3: CASSFYDRDTGELFF. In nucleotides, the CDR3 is TGCGCCAGCAGCTTCTATGACAGGGACACCGGGGAGCTGTTTTTT.